One sample yielded the 2 T cell receptor beta chains listed below, sequenced in a study of molecular identifiers for immune sequencing clone quantification. TCRdb re-derived calls from the PCR reads in MiXCR, one entry per CDR3 protein. The sample comprises 300,000 to 350,000 distinct CDR3 sequences, about a fifth of which are singletons, and about 0.79% rests with the top ten. The sample was naive CD8+ T cells from blood, with Jurkat cell RNA spiked in. Subset described: FACS-sorted CD8+CD4-CCR7+CD45RA+ naive T cells. These receptors came from a human donor in good health. Some libraries in this study had Jurkat cell RNA spiked in.

This clonotype was observed many times. This sequence joins TRBV9 and TRBJ2-3, with TRBD2 identical over 10 bases. Germline lookup yields CDR1 SGDLS and CDR2 YYNGEE. V shed 0 bases, J shed 2 bases, and the junction held 6 bases outside the gene matches. This CDR3 comprises 17 residues. The CDR3 spells CASSVEGLADYTDTQYF. The CDR3 DNA reads TGTGCCAGCAGCGTAGAAGGACTAGCGGATTACACAGATACGCAGTATTTT.

This clonotype was detected a few times. As DNA, the CDR3 is TGTGCCAGCAGTTTGGCCGCAGCGGGTGAGCAGTTCTTC. Protein product: CASSLAAAGEQFF. The V call is TRBV12-3 or TRBV12-4, the J call TRBJ2-1; D is possibly TRBD2 (6 bases). This CDR3 comprises 13 residues. Trimming removed 3 bases from V and 9 bases from J, with 12 bases in between.